The following is a T cell receptor beta chain sequence with its context. TCRdb's copy holds only in-frame clones and misses some; the assay was immunoSEQ multiplex PCR. This table has 150,000 to 200,000 clones, under 85% appearing once. The data originate from a study of blood T cell repertoires in COVID-19. Study information: The origin of the acute and convalescent COVID-19 samples was the United States, Italy and Spain. The analysed material was cDNA or gDNA that came from T cells, B-cell-depleted T cells, or PBMCs.

The CDR3 spans 14 residues. Losses at the gene ends were 8 bases for V and 6 bases for J; bases not matched to a gene: 8. CDR1 and CDR2 from the germline V gene are MNHEY and SVGAGI. Material: peripheral blood. The genes are TRBV6-5 and TRBJ1-4; 8 positions match TRBD1. The receptor was isolated from a human donor in a cohort sampled during active COVID-19. The DNA of the CDR3 is TGTGCCAGCGGTATAGGGGGACAGGATGAAAAACTGTTTTTT. Translation gives CASGIGGQDEKLFF.